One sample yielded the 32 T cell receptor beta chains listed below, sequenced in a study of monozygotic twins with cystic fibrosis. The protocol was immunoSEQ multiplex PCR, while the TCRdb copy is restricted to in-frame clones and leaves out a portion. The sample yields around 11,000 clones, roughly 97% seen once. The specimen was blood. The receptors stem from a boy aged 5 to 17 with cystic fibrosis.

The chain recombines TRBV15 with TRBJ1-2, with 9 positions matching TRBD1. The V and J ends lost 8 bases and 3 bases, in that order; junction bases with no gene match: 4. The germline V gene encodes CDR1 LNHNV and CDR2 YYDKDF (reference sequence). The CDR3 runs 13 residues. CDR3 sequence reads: CATAQGADYGYTF. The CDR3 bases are TGTGCCACCGCACAGGGGGCGGACTATGGCTACACCTTC.

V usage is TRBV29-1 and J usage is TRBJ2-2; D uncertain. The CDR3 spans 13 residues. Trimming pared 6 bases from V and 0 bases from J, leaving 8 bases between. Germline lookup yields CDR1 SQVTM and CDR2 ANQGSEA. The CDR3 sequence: CSVDGPNTGELFF. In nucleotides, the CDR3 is TGCAGCGTAGACGGCCCGAACACCGGGGAGCTGTTTTTT.

The CDR3, as DNA: TGTGCCAGCAGAGAGTCAATTACAGGGAATCAGCCCCAGCATTTT. Its protein product is CASRESITGNQPQHF. The chain is built from TRBV28 and TRBJ1-5; D is perhaps TRBD1 (6 bases). V was pared by 6 bases and J by 4 bases, with 16 bases between. CDR3 length: 15 amino acids. CDR1 MDHEN and CDR2 SYDVKM come from the germline V gene. The entire variable domain, with the rest obtained from reference TRBV28 and TRBJ1-5, is as follows: DVKVTQSSRYLVKRTGEKVFLECVQDMDHENMFWYRQDPGLGLRLIYFSYDVKMKEKGDIPEGYSVSREKKERFSLILESASTNQTSMYLCASRESITGNQPQHFGDGTRLSIL.

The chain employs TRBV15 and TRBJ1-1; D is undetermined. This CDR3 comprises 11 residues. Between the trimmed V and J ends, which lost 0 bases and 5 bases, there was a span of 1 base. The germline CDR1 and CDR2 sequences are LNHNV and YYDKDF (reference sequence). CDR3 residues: CATSRDTEAFF. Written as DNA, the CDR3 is TGTGCCACCAGCAGAGATACTGAAGCTTTCTTT.

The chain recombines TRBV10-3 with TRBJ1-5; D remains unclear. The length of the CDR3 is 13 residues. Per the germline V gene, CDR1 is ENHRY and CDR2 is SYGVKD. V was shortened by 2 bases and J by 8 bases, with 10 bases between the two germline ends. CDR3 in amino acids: CAISEGVREPQHF. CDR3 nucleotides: TGTGCCATCAGTGAGGGGGTTAGGGAGCCCCAGCATTTT.

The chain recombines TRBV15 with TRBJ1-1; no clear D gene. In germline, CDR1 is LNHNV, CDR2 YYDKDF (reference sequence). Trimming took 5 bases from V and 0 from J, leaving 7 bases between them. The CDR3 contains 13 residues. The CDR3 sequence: CATSSLLNTEAFF. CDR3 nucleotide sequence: TGTGCCACCAGCTCACTCTTGAACACTGAAGCTTTCTTT.

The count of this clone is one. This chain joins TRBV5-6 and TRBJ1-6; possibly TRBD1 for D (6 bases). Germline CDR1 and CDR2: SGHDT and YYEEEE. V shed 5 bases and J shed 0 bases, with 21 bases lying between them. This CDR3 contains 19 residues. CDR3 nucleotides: TGTGCCAGCAGTACACCGACAGGAATACCGAGCTCCTATAATTCACCCCTCCACTTT. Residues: CASSTPTGIPSSYNSPLHF. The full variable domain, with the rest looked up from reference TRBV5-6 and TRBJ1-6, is DAGVTQSPTHLIKTRGQQVTLRCSPKSGHDTVSWYQQALGQGPQFIFQYYEEEERQRGNFPDRFSGHQFPNYSSELNVNALLLGDSALYLCASSTPTGIPSSYNSPLHFGNGTRLTVT.

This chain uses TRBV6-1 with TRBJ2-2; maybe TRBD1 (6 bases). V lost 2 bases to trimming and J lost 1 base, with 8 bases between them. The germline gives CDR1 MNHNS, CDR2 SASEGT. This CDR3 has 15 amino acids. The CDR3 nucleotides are TGTGCCAGCAGTGAAAAGGGGGAGAACACCGGGGAGCTGTTTTTT. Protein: CASSEKGENTGELFF.

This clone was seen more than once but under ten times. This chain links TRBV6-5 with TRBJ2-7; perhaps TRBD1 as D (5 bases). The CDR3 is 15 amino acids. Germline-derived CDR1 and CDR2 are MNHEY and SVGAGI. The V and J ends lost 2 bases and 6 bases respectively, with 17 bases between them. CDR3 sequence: CASSYKGLSVTEQYF. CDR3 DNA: TGTGCCAGCAGTTACAAGGGGCTTTCAGTTACCGAGCAGTACTTC.

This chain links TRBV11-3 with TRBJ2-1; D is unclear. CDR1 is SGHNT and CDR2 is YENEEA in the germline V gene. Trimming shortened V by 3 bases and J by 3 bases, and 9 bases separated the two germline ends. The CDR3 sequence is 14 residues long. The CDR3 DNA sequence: TGTGCCAGCAGCTTTTCGGATATCTACAATGAGCAGTTCTTC. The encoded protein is CASSFSDIYNEQFF.

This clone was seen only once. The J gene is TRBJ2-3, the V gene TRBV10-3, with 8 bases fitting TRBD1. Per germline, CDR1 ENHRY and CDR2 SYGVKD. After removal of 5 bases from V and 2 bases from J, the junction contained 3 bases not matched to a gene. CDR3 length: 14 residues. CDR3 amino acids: CAISPGQDTDTQYF. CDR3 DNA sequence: TGTGCCATCAGTCCGGGACAGGACACAGATACGCAGTATTTT.

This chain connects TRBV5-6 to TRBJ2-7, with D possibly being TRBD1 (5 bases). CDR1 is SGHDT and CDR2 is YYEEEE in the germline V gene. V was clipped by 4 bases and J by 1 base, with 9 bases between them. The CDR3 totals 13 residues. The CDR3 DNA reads TGTGCCAGCAGCAGGGGCGGTTCCTACGAGCAGTACTTC. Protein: CASSRGGSYEQYF.

CDR3 residues: CASSVGDREETQYF. The CDR3, as DNA: TGTGCCAGCAGCGTAGGGGACAGAGAAGAGACCCAGTACTTC. The chain joins TRBV9 to TRBJ2-5; 7 bases line up with TRBD1. Looked up from germline, CDR1 is SGDLS and CDR2 is YYNGEE. Trimming took 0 bases from V and 3 from J; bases not matched to a gene: 2. CDR3 length: 14 residues.

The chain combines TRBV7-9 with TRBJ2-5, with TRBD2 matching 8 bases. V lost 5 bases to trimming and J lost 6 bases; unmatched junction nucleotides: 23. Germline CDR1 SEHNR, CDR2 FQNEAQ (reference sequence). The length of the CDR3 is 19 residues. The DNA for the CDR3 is TGTGCCAGCAGCCCTAGTCCCTTTCCAGCGGGAGACGGCGGTAAGACCCAGTACTTC. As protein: CASSPSPFPAGDGGKTQYF.

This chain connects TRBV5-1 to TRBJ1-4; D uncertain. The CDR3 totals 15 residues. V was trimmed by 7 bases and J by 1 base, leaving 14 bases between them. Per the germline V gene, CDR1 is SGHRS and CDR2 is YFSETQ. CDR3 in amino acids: CASRTAGGTNEKLFF. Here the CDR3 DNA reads TGCGCCAGCCGGACGGCGGGAGGAACTAATGAAAAACTGTTTTTT.

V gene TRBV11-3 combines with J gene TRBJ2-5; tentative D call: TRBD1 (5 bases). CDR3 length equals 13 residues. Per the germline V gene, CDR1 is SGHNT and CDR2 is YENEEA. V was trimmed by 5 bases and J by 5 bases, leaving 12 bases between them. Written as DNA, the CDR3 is TGTGCCAGCAGCCCCGACAGCTGGGAGACCCAGTACTTC. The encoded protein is CASSPDSWETQYF.

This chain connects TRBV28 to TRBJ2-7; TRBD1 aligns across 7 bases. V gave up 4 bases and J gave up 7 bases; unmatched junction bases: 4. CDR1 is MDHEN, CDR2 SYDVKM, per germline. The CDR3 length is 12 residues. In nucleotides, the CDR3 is TGTGCCAGCAGTTCCGGGACAGTGGAGCAGTACTTC. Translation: CASSSGTVEQYF.

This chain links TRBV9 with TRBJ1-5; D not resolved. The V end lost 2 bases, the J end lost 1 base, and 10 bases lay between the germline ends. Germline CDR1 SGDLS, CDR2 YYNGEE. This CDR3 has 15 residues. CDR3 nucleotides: TGTGCCAGCAGCGTTGGGCCTGGAAGCAATCAGCCCCAGCATTTT. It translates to CASSVGPGSNQPQHF.

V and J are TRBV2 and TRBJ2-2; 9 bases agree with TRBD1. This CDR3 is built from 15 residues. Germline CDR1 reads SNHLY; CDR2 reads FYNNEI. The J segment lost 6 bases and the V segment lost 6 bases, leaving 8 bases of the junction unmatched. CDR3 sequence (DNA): TGTGCCAGCAGGCGGGACAGGGATCGCTCCGGGGAGCTGTTTTTT. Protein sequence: CASRRDRDRSGELFF.

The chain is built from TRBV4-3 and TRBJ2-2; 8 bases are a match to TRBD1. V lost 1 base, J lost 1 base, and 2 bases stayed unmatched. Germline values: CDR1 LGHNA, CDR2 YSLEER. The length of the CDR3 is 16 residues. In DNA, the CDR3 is TGCGCCAGCAGCCAAGGCGACAGGGGGAACACCGGGGAGCTGTTTTTT. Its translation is CASSQGDRGNTGELFF.

The CDR3 reads CASRRGQLNEKLFF. Written as DNA, the CDR3 is TGTGCCAGCAGACGGGGACAGTTAAATGAAAAACTGTTTTTT. V is TRBV28 and J is TRBJ1-4, with 7 positions matching TRBD1. The CDR3 spans 14 residues. Germline CDR1 and CDR2: MDHEN and SYDVKM. The V segment lost 6 bases and the J segment 5 bases; nucleotides outside the gene matches: 6.

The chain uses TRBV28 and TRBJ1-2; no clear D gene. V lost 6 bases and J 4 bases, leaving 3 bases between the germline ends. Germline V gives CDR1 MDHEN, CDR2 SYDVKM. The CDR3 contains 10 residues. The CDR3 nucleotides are TGTGCCAGCAGGGCCTATGGCTACACCTTC. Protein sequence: CASRAYGYTF.

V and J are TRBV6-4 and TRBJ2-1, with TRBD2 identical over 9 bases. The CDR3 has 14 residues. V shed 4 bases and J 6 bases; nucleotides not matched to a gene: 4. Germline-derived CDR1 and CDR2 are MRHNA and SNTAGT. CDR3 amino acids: CASSAAGGANEQFF. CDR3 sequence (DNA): TGTGCCAGCAGTGCAGCGGGAGGTGCCAATGAGCAGTTCTTC.

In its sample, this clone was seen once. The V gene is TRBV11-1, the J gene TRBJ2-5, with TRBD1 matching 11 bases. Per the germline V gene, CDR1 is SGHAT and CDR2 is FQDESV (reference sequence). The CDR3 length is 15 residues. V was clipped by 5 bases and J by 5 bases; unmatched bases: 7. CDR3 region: CASSPPDRGRETQYF. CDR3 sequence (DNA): TGTGCCAGCAGCCCACCGGACAGGGGGCGGGAGACCCAGTACTTC.

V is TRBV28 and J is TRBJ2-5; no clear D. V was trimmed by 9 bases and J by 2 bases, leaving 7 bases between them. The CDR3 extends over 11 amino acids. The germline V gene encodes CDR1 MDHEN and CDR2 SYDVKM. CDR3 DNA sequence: TGTGCCAGTAGACATCAAGAGACCCAGTACTTC. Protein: CASRHQETQYF.

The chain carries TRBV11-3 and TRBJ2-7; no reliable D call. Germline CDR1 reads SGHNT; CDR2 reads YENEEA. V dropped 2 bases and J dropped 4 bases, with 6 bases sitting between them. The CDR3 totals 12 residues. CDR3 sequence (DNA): TGTGCCAGCAGCTTAAATGGGTACGAGCAGTACTTC. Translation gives CASSLNGYEQYF. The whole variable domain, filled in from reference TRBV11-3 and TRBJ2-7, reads EAGVVQSPRYKIIEKKQPVAFWCNPISGHNTLYWYLQNLGQGPELLIRYENEEAVDDSQLPKDRFSAERLKGVDSTLKIQPAELGDSAVYLCASSLNGYEQYFGPGTRLTVT.

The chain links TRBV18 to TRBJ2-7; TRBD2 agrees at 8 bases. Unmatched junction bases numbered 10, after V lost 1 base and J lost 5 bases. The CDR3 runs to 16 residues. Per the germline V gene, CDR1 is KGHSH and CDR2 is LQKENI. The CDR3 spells CASSPLPGGERNEQYF. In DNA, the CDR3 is TGTGCCAGCTCACCACTTCCGGGAGGGGAACGGAACGAGCAGTACTTC.

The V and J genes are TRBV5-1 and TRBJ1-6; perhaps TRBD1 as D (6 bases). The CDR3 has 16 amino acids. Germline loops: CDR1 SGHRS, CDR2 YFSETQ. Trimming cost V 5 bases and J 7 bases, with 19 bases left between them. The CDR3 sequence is CASRPADSPPNSPLHF. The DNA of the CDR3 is TGCGCCAGCAGACCAGCGGACAGCCCCCCAAATTCACCCCTCCACTTT.

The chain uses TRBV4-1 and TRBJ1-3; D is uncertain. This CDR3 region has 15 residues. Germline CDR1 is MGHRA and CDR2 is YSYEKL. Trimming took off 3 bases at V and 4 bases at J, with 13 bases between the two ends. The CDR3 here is CASSHFLGRGNTIYF. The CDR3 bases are TGCGCCAGCAGCCACTTCCTCGGGCGCGGAAACACCATATATTTT.

CDR3 in amino acids: CASSFGGDSEKLFF. The CDR3, as DNA: TGTGCCAGCAGCTTTGGGGGGGATAGTGAAAAACTGTTTTTT. The chain links TRBV7-9 to TRBJ1-4; D may be TRBD1 (5 bases). The CDR3 sequence is 14 residues long. Per germline, CDR1 SEHNR and CDR2 FQNEAQ (reference sequence). Trimming removed 3 bases at V and 7 bases at J, with 12 bases between.

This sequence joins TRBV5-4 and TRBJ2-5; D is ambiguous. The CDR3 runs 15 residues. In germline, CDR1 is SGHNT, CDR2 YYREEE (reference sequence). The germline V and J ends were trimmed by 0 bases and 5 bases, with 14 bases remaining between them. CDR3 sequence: CASSLEIGIQETQYF. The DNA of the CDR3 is TGTGCCAGCAGCTTGGAGATCGGTATTCAGGAGACCCAGTACTTC.

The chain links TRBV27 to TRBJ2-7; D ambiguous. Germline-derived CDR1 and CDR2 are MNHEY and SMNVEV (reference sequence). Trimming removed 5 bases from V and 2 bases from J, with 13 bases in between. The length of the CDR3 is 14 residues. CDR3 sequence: CASSLGMGTYEQYF. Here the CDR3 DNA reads TGTGCCAGCAGTCTTGGGATGGGGACCTACGAGCAGTACTTC.